The 32 T cell receptor beta chains below come from one sample, sequenced in a study of OX40 agonist ivuxolimab in advanced cancers. To prepare the library, the immunoSEQ multiplex PCR assay was applied. Held by TCRdb, this immuneACCESS table contains in-frame sequences only and omits some clones. Under half of the omission traces to an unresolved V gene where checked; the cause of the rest is unknown. This sample comprises under 100,000 clones, around nine tenths of them detected only once. The ten largest clones add up to 0.65% to 0.9% of the sample. Specimen: CD4+ or CD8+ T cells sorted from blood, collected in a trial of the OX40 agonist ivuxolimab. The receptors come from an adult with an advanced solid tumor such as melanoma, head and neck, liver or kidney cancer.

The chain links TRBV29-1 to TRBJ1-1; D is ambiguous. Germline V lookup: CDR1 SQVTM, CDR2 ANQGSEA. CDR3 length: 13 amino acids. Trimming took 7 bases from V and 0 from J, leaving 12 bases between them. This CDR3 is CSGVQNMNTEAFF. The CDR3 DNA reads as TGCAGCGGGGTCCAAAATATGAACACTGAAGCTTTCTTT.

V and J are TRBV28 and TRBJ1-5; 7 nucleotides agree with TRBD1. The CDR3 has 16 amino acids. Germline CDR1 MDHEN, CDR2 SYDVKM. The V and J ends lost 5 bases and 4 bases, in that order; junction bases with no gene match: 11. The CDR3 sequence: CASSPPRQGSNQPQHF. The CDR3 coding sequence is TGTGCCAGCAGTCCCCCGAGACAGGGTAGTAATCAGCCCCAGCATTTT.

This clone was observed a single time. J is TRBJ1-6 and V is TRBV21-1. TRBV21-1 is a recognized pseudogene. The CDR3 covers 12 residues. CDR3 bases: TGTGCCAGCAGCAAAGACTATTCACCCCTCCACTTT. Translating it yields CASSKDYSPLHF.

The V gene is TRBV19, the J gene TRBJ2-1, with 9 bases lining up with TRBD2. Germline assignment: CDR1 LNHDA and CDR2 SQIVND (reference sequence). The length of the CDR3 is 15 residues. The trim removed 6 bases at V and 7 bases at J, leaving 10 bases unmatched. As DNA, the CDR3 is TGTGCCAGTAGCCCGGGGGGGGCGGGGGGGAATGAGCAGTTCTTC. Its protein product is CASSPGGAGGNEQFF.

V usage is TRBV6-6 and J usage is TRBJ2-5; TRBD1 matches 7 bases. The CDR3 sequence is 14 residues long. V dropped 5 bases and J dropped 6; count of bases not matched to a gene: 9. CDR1 is MNHNY and CDR2 is SVGAGI in the germline V gene (reference sequence). The CDR3 protein is CASSMIQGKQTQYF. CDR3 DNA sequence: TGTGCCAGCAGTATGATACAGGGGAAGCAGACCCAGTACTTC.

The chain combines TRBV15 with TRBJ1-5; possibly TRBD1 for D (5 bases). The V gene's germline CDR1 is LNHNV and CDR2 YYDKDF (reference sequence). Trimming cost V 0 bases and J 6 bases, with 12 bases left between them. The CDR3 runs 15 residues. The CDR3 sequence is CATSRDRVDGQPQHF. The CDR3 DNA sequence: TGTGCCACCAGCAGAGACAGGGTCGACGGTCAGCCCCAGCATTTT.

The chain uses TRBV28 and TRBJ1-4; D is uncertain. V was shortened by 6 bases and J by 8 bases, with 13 bases between the two germline ends. Germline assignment: CDR1 MDHEN and CDR2 SYDVKM. The CDR3 loop spans 13 amino acids. CDR3 bases: TGTGCCAGCAGGGCCGGGTCCCCGGAAAAACTGTTTTTT. This codes for CASRAGSPEKLFF. Combining the CDR3 with reference TRBV28 and TRBJ1-4 gives the whole variable domain DVKVTQSSRYLVKRTGEKVFLECVQDMDHENMFWYRQDPGLGLRLIYFSYDVKMKEKGDIPEGYSVSREKKERFSLILESASTNQTSMYLCASRAGSPEKLFFGSGTQLSVL.

The rearrangement uses TRBV7-8 and TRBJ1-2; D unclear. With 6 bases removed from V and 7 bases from J, the gap between germline ends came to 15 bases. The germline gives CDR1 SGHVS, CDR2 FQNEAQ. The CDR3 runs to 13 residues. The CDR3 nucleotides read TGTGCCAGCAGAAGTGAGTTGAAAGCTGGCTACACCTTC. This translates into CASRSELKAGYTF.

V is TRBV6-5 and J is TRBJ1-4; D is undetermined. CDR3 size: 14 residues. The germline gives CDR1 MNHEY, CDR2 SVGAGI. V gave up 0 bases and J gave up 8 bases, with 10 bases separating them. The CDR3 DNA reads TGTGCCAGCAGTTACTCAGGGCTAGACGAAAAACTGTTTTTT. Its protein product is CASSYSGLDEKLFF.

The chain uses TRBV27 and TRBJ2-7; either TRBD1 or TRBD2 may fit D (5 bases each). The CDR3 covers 14 residues. The germline V gene encodes CDR1 MNHEY and CDR2 SMNVEV (reference sequence). Trimming took off 6 bases at V and 2 bases at J, with 14 bases between the two ends. The DNA of the CDR3 is TGTGCCAGCAGACCTCCGGGGCAGCCCTACGAGCAGTACTTC. Amino acid sequence: CASRPPGQPYEQYF.

This clone appeared a single time. In nucleotides, the CDR3 is TGTGCCAGCAGGCTCGGACAGAGTAATCAGCCCCAGCATTTT. Its protein is CASRLGQSNQPQHF. This sequence joins TRBV6-6 and TRBJ1-5, with D perhaps TRBD1 (6 bases). Per the germline V gene, CDR1 is MNHNY and CDR2 is SVGAGI (reference sequence). Trimming took 6 bases from V and 4 from J, leaving 13 bases between them. This CDR3 is 14 amino acids long.

The J gene is TRBJ2-1, the V gene TRBV27; D is possibly TRBD1 (6 bases). The germline gives CDR1 MNHEY, CDR2 SMNVEV (reference sequence). V lost 3 bases and J lost 7, with 16 bases in between. The CDR3 extends over 15 amino acids. This CDR3 is CASSLGRGKDNEQFF. The CDR3 nucleotides are TGTGCCAGCAGTTTGGGCAGGGGAAAGGATAATGAGCAGTTCTTC.

Here the CDR3 DNA reads TGTGCCAGCAGCTTACAGACAAGGACTGAAGAGACCCAGTACTTC. Encoded protein: CASSLQTRTEETQYF. V gene TRBV7-2 combines with J gene TRBJ2-5; tentative D call: TRBD2 (5 bases). CDR1 is SGHTA and CDR2 is FQGNSA in the germline V gene. V was clipped by 2 bases and J by 3 bases, with 13 bases between them. The CDR3 is made up of 15 amino acids.

This clone was counted once. The V gene is TRBV2, the J gene TRBJ2-6; possible D gene TRBD1, 5 bases. The germline V gene encodes CDR1 SNHLY and CDR2 FYNNEI. The CDR3 runs 15 residues. V was cut by 6 bases and J by 0 bases, with 9 bases left in between. CDR3 amino acids: CASRRQSSGANVLTF. The CDR3 nucleotides read TGTGCCAGCAGGCGACAGAGCTCTGGGGCCAACGTCCTGACTTTC.

The chain carries TRBV18 and TRBJ2-7, with 10 bases fitting TRBD1. Germline trimming cut 1 base from V and 2 bases from J; bases unmatched to any gene: 5. Germline V gene sequence: CDR1 KGHSH, CDR2 LQKENI. The CDR3 covers 16 residues. This CDR3 reads CASSPRPGQGTYEQYF. The CDR3 nucleotides read TGTGCCAGCTCACCACGACCGGGACAGGGGACCTACGAGCAGTACTTC.

This clone was detected only a few times. The gene calls are TRBV18 and TRBJ1-3; 9 bases line up with TRBD1. V dropped 3 bases and J dropped 7; count of bases not matched to a gene: 4. Germline V gene lookup returns CDR1 KGHSH and CDR2 LQKENI. The CDR3 is 14 residues long. The CDR3 coding sequence is TGTGCCAGCTCACCGGACAGGGGAATGAACACCATATATTTT. Translating it yields CASSPDRGMNTIYF.

This chain connects TRBV5-1 to TRBJ2-7; TRBD2 might be the D (5 bases). This CDR3 comprises 13 residues. From germline, CDR1 is SGHRS and CDR2 YFSETQ. The V end lost 4 bases, the J end lost 5 bases, and 13 bases lay between the germline ends. The DNA for the CDR3 is TGCGCCAGCAGCCGAGGAGGTGGAAACGAGCAGTACTTC. As protein: CASSRGGGNEQYF.

This chain connects TRBV2 to TRBJ2-2; 7 bases agree with TRBD2. CDR1 and CDR2 (germline): SNHLY, FYNNEI. Trimming at V came to 7 bases and at J to 6 bases, leaving 8 bases not matched to a gene. The CDR3 is made up of 14 amino acids. The CDR3, as DNA: TGTGCCAGCAAAGGACTAGTAGTCTCCGGGGAGCTGTTTTTT. Encoded protein: CASKGLVVSGELFF.

This clone occurred a few times. V and J are TRBV30 and TRBJ2-5; D perhaps matches TRBD2 (6 bases). The length of the CDR3 is 13 residues. The ends were cut back, 3 bases at V and 2 bases at J, with 10 bases in the middle. Germline CDR1 reads GTSNPN; CDR2 reads SVGIG (reference sequence). CDR3 residues: CAWRWGVQETQYF. The CDR3, as DNA: TGTGCCTGGAGATGGGGGGTGCAAGAGACCCAGTACTTC.

The CDR3 protein is CASSPSQGAPDEQYF. For the CDR3, the DNA is TGTGCCAGCTCACCATCACAAGGGGCCCCCGACGAGCAGTACTTC. This chain joins TRBV18 and TRBJ2-7; D perhaps matches TRBD1 (5 bases). Germline V gene sequence: CDR1 KGHSH, CDR2 LQKENI. CDR3 size: 15 residues. The V end was cut by 2 bases, the J end by 5 bases, with 16 bases between.

The rearrangement uses TRBV6-1 and TRBJ1-1, with D unresolved. The CDR3 has 14 amino acids. Germline V gene sequence: CDR1 MNHNS, CDR2 SASEGT. V dropped 5 bases and J dropped 1 base, with 11 bases sitting between them. CDR3 region: CASSSTGWNTEAFF. The CDR3 DNA reads as TGTGCCAGCAGTTCGACGGGATGGAACACTGAAGCTTTCTTT.

This clone was found once. V and J are TRBV11-2 and TRBJ2-5, with 13 positions matching TRBD2. This CDR3 contains 17 residues. Trimming removed 5 bases from V and 1 base from J; junction bases left unmatched: 7. The germline gives CDR1 SGHAT, CDR2 FQNNGV. CDR3 in DNA: TGTGCCAGCAGCCCGGGACTAGCGGGACTGTTCCAAGAGACCCAGTACTTC. Protein product: CASSPGLAGLFQETQYF. The entire variable domain, with the rest obtained from reference TRBV11-2 and TRBJ2-5, is as follows: EAGVAQSPRYKIIEKRQSVAFWCNPISGHATLYWYQQILGQGPKLLIQFQNNGVVDDSQLPKDRFSAERLKGVDSTLKIQPAKLEDSAVYLCASSPGLAGLFQETQYFGPGTRLLVL.

The chain is built from TRBV5-1 and TRBJ2-2, with 9 bases lining up with TRBD2. J was trimmed by 3 bases and V by 0 bases; bases with no gene match: 6. CDR3 length equals 17 residues. Germline CDR1 and CDR2: SGHRS and YFSETQ. The CDR3 here is CASSLVGSGGYTGELFF. CDR3 sequence (DNA): TGCGCCAGCAGCTTGGTGGGTAGCGGGGGCTACACCGGGGAGCTGTTTTTT.

The V call is TRBV10-1, the J call TRBJ2-5; D is undetermined. The V gene lost 5 bases and the J gene lost 5 bases, with 18 bases spanning the gap. The germline V gene encodes CDR1 WNHNN and CDR2 SYGVQD (reference sequence). CDR3 length equals 15 residues. The CDR3 here is CASSCIRAERETQYF. CDR3 sequence (DNA): TGCGCCAGCAGTTGCATCCGGGCAGAACGGGAGACCCAGTACTTC.

V gene TRBV11-2 combines with J gene TRBJ2-3; 11 positions match TRBD2. Germline CDR1 and CDR2: SGHAT and FQNNGV. Losses at the gene ends were 3 bases for V and 6 bases for J; bases not matched to a gene: 5. The CDR3 runs to 15 residues. This chain's CDR3 is CASSFGGTSGDTQYF. The CDR3 nucleotides are TGTGCCAGCAGCTTTGGTGGGACTAGCGGCGATACGCAGTATTTT.

The chain employs TRBV19 and TRBJ1-5, with TRBD1 as a possible D gene (6 bases). Trimming shortened V by 6 bases and J by 1 base, and 16 bases separated the two germline ends. Germline CDR1 reads LNHDA; CDR2 reads SQIVND (reference sequence). The CDR3 has 16 residues. CDR3 nucleotides: TGTGCCAGTAGGGACCATGAGGGGGTAAGCAATCAGCCCCAGCATTTT. This translates into CASRDHEGVSNQPQHF.

The chain carries TRBV15 and TRBJ2-7, with D perhaps assigned TRBD1 or TRBD2 (7 bases each). This CDR3 comprises 13 residues. Trimming removed 3 bases from V and 6 bases from J, with 12 bases in between. Germline values: CDR1 LNHNV, CDR2 YYDKDF (reference sequence). This CDR3 reads CATSRSGGGEQYF. In DNA form, the CDR3 reads TGTGCCACCAGCAGGTCAGGGGGGGGCGAGCAGTACTTC.

V is TRBV5-1 and J is TRBJ2-5; D is possibly TRBD1 or TRBD2 (6 bases each). This CDR3 is built from 14 residues. V was trimmed by 1 base and J by 7 bases, leaving 14 bases between them. The germline gives CDR1 SGHRS, CDR2 YFSETQ. CDR3 sequence: CASSLSGGEGTQYF. The CDR3 region has the DNA TGCGCCAGCAGCTTGTCCGGGGGCGAAGGGACCCAGTACTTC.

The V and J genes are TRBV7-9 and TRBJ2-3; 8 bases are a match to TRBD2. This CDR3 has 16 residues. V gave up 1 base and J gave up 0 bases; unmatched junction bases: 3. Germline assignment: CDR1 SEHNR and CDR2 FQNEAQ (reference sequence). The CDR3 DNA follows: TGTGCCAGCAGCTTAGGGGGCGGGAGGAGCACAGATACGCAGTATTTT. This gives the protein CASSLGGGRSTDTQYF. The full variable domain, completed using reference TRBV7-9 and TRBJ2-3, is DTGVSQNPRHKITKRGQNVTFRCDPISEHNRLYWYRQTLGQGPEFLTYFQNEAQLEKSRLLSDRFSAERPKGSFSTLEIQRTEQGDSAMYLCASSLGGGRSTDTQYFGPGTRLTVL.

The V and J genes are TRBV5-4 and TRBJ2-3; D not resolved. From germline, CDR1 is SGHNT and CDR2 YYREEE (reference sequence). V gave up 2 bases and J gave up 2 bases, with 9 bases separating them. The CDR3 has 14 amino acids. This CDR3 is CASSFSLLTDTQYF. DNA of the CDR3: TGTGCCAGCAGCTTCTCCCTCCTCACAGATACGCAGTATTTT.

Only one count was recorded for this clone. The J gene is TRBJ2-1, the V gene TRBV5-1, with D perhaps being TRBD1 or TRBD2 (5 bases each). The CDR3 has 15 residues. V was cut by 0 bases and J by 3 bases, with 10 bases left in between. Germline V lookup: CDR1 SGHRS, CDR2 YFSETQ. The CDR3 DNA reads TGCGCCAGCAGCTTGGGAGGGGACCTCTACAATGAGCAGTTCTTC. It codes for CASSLGGDLYNEQFF.

This clone was counted a single time. The rearrangement joins TRBV19 to TRBJ2-7, with D perhaps TRBD1 or TRBD2 (5 bases each). V was shortened by 4 bases and J by 3 bases, with 16 bases between the two germline ends. This CDR3 has 15 residues. CDR1 LNHDA and CDR2 SQIVND come from the germline V gene (reference sequence). The CDR3 is CASSKTSGRVYEQYF. The CDR3 DNA sequence: TGTGCCAGTAGTAAGACGTCGGGACGGGTCTACGAGCAGTACTTC.